This TCR beta chain is from a study of blood T cell repertoires in COVID-19 (TCRdb year 2020). Turning to the overall study: Samples from collaborators originated in the United States, Italy and Spain and spanned both the acute and convalescent phases of COVID-19. The material from the prospective study consisted of cDNA or gDNA derived from T cells, B-cell-depleted T cells, or PBMCs. The dataset comprised deeply sampled blood TCRbeta repertoires from subjects exposed to, actively infected with, or recovered from COVID-19. A freely available public database, intended as a resource for researchers studying the immune response to SARS-CoV-2, is where the repertoires were released. The samples were drawn from the first 160 participants of the ongoing ImmuneRACE study and from about 1,200 subjects provided by 6 global collaborators. Nearly every sample came with metadata listing a de-identified subject ID, COVID-19 status, age in years and sex. Where available, HLA class I and class II types were obtained from metadata supplied by the sample provider rather than from assay-based typing.

CDR3 length: 15 amino acids, cysteine to phenylalanine. Only the CDR3 part of the read is kept: 45 bases, read in frame from the first base. The V and J ends are trimmed by 3 bases and 0 bases, leaving 6 bases between them. Per the germline V gene (reference sequence), LNHDA is the CDR1 and SQIVND is the CDR2. In Seattle, one collaborating source enrolled patients while the infection was active and tracked those patients longitudinally over the course of disease. Collaborating institutions collected whole blood in K2EDTA tubes following their own protocols. For TCRbeta analysis, collaborators shipped samples in one of three forms: frozen whole blood, isolated PBMCs, or DNA extracted from either of those sample types. The immunoSEQ Assay, a bias-controlled multiplex PCR, was used to amplify TCRbeta CDR3 regions from genomic DNA. In the paper's pipeline: Nucleated cell counts per sample were estimated from amplification of reference gene primers within the assay. To quantify the absolute abundance of each unique TCRbeta CDR3 rearrangement, sequence reads were collapsed and filtered. For each sample, productive Simpson clonality was calculated as the square root of Simpson's diversity index across productive rearrangements. Held by TCRdb, this immuneACCESS table contains in-frame sequences only and omits some clones. Under half of the omission traces to an unresolved V gene where checked; the cause of the rest is unknown. V, J and clone size are taken as reported in that table, and D and trimming were inferred from the DNA itself. The sample yields approximately 150,000 clones; around 87% were counted once. The ten biggest clones cover less than 3% of the sample.

A note on this clone: The antigen it binds to is not known. No base quality information exists; no much larger clone differs at one position.

Results the study describes overall, beyond this receptor: The quantity of clinical and demographic metadata differed by source and by participant and was supplied without curation.

The sample consisted of peripheral blood. This chain is built from TRBV19 and TRBJ1-6; the D gene remains uncertain. The sequence was collected from a woman aged 80 or over with COVID-19, enrolled during active disease. Here the CDR3 is given as CASSIASSYNSPLHF. The sequence in DNA is TGTGCCAGTAGTATCGCGAGCTCCTATAATTCACCCCTCCACTTT.